One and the same sample provided the 10 T cell receptor beta chains below, sequenced in a study of beta chain features in type 1 diabetes. The whole isolated RNA underwent reverse transcription, so sequencing captured expressed TCRB transcripts. The table came from immunoSEQ multiplex PCR; TCRdb's copy has only in-frame clones and leaves some out. Seen here are some 150,000 clones, 9.7% observed once, and the top ten hold about 0.6%. Input material: central memory CD4+ T cells from blood. The receptors stem from a middle-aged woman in good health.

This clone turned up a few times. This chain connects TRBV6-1 to TRBJ2-3; 9 nucleotides agree with TRBD2. J gave up 0 bases and V 2 bases, and 6 bases lay outside the gene matches. The length of the CDR3 is 17 residues. The V gene's germline CDR1 is MNHNS and CDR2 SASEGT. The CDR3 sequence is CASSESRTSDSTDTQYF. The CDR3 DNA follows: TGTGCCAGCAGTGAATCGAGGACTAGCGATAGCACAGATACGCAGTATTTT.

This clone has just a few counts. The rearrangement joins TRBV5-4 to TRBJ1-3; a possible D gene is TRBD1 (6 bases). Germline values: CDR1 SGHNT, CDR2 YYREEE (reference sequence). The length of the CDR3 is 14 residues. V lost 4 bases and J 4 bases, leaving 12 bases between the germline ends. In nucleotides, the CDR3 is TGTGCCAGCAGCCTGACAGGACGCGGAAACACCATATATTTT. Translation: CASSLTGRGNTIYF.

The CDR3 DNA reads TGCGCCAGCAGCCTTTGGGGGCCAGCTCAAGAGACCCAGTACTTC. Protein: CASSLWGPAQETQYF. The J gene is TRBJ2-5, the V gene TRBV4-3; TRBD1 is a possible D gene (6 bases). In germline, CDR1 is LGHNA, CDR2 YSLEER. The CDR3 has 15 amino acids. Trimming pared 4 bases from V and 2 bases from J, leaving 14 bases between.

Regarding this clone: A read error may be the cause here, since a much bigger clone is one base away. The same CDR3 is also encoded by other DNA sequences in this sample. The genes are TRBV30 and TRBJ1-5; 8 positions agree with TRBD1. CDR3 size: 12 residues. CDR1 and CDR2 from the germline V gene are GTSNPN and SVGIG (reference sequence). CDR3 in DNA: TGTGCCTGGACAGGGGGCAACCAGCCCCAGCATTTT. Protein product: CAWTGGNQPQHF.

This clone came up a few times. CDR3 in DNA: TGTGCCAGCAGTTTAAGACAGGGCACAGATACGCAGTATTTT. The encoded protein is CASSLRQGTDTQYF. V gene TRBV6-5 combines with J gene TRBJ2-3, with D possibly TRBD1 on 6 matching bases. With 4 bases removed from V and 1 base from J, the gap between germline ends came to 9 bases. The CDR3 runs to 14 residues. Germline lookup yields CDR1 MNHEY and CDR2 SVGAGI.

J is TRBJ2-6 and V is TRBV11-2; tentatively, D is TRBD1 (6 bases). The CDR3 totals 17 residues. V lost 3 bases, J lost 2 bases, and 14 bases lay in between. Germline CDR1 reads SGHAT; CDR2 reads FQNNGV. CDR3 nucleotide sequence: TGTGCCAGCAGCTTGAGGGGGAGTAATACTGGGGCCAACGTCCTGACTTTC. Translating gives CASSLRGSNTGANVLTF.

This clone was seen only a few times. J is TRBJ1-5 and V is TRBV5-1; 8 bases are shared with TRBD1. This CDR3 has 15 residues. CDR1 SGHRS and CDR2 YFSETQ come from the germline V gene. After removal of 4 bases from V and 3 bases from J, the junction contained 6 bases not matched to a gene. This CDR3 reads CASSMTGEYNQPQHF. The CDR3, as DNA: TGCGCCAGCAGCATGACAGGGGAATACAATCAGCCCCAGCATTTT.

This clone has only a few counts. This chain links TRBV6-1 with TRBJ1-2; weak D call: TRBD1 (6 bases). Trimming took off 8 bases at V and 2 bases at J, with 15 bases between the two ends. Germline CDR1 MNHNS, CDR2 SASEGT. The CDR3 extends over 14 amino acids. CDR3 in DNA: TGTGCCAGCCGACCGGGCGGGGGCAACTATGGCTACACCTTC. Translation gives CASRPGGGNYGYTF.

The chain is built from TRBV2 and TRBJ2-5; D might be TRBD1 (6 bases). The J call is in doubt because the DNA end fits TRBJ2-7 better. Per germline, CDR1 SNHLY and CDR2 FYNNEI. This CDR3 comprises 13 residues. This CDR3 is CASTTGSTYEQYF. The CDR3 DNA follows: TGTGCCAGCACAACAGGGTCGACCTACGAGCAGTACTTC.

The V and J genes are TRBV5-1 and TRBJ2-7; 9 bases are a match to TRBD2. J was trimmed by 2 bases and V by 0 bases; bases with no gene match: 12. Germline V gene lookup returns CDR1 SGHRS and CDR2 YFSETQ. CDR3 length: 18 residues. CDR3 sequence: CASSLGLRAGGLPYEQYF. The CDR3 bases are TGCGCCAGCAGCTTGGGGCTGCGGGCGGGGGGGCTCCCCTACGAGCAGTACTTC.